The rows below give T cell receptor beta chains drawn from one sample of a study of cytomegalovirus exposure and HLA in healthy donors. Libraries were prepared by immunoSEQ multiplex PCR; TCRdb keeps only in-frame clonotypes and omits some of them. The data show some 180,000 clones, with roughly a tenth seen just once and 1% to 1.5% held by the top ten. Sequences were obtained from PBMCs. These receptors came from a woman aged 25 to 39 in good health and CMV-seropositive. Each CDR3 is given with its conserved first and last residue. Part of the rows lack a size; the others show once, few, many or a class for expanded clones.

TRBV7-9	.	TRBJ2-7	CASSLGEGNEQYF
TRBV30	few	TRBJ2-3	CAWMETDTQYF
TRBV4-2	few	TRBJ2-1	CASSPAGVAANNEQFF
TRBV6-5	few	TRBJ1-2	CASSARHLSGYTF
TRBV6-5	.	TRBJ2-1	CASRLAGGSYNEQFF
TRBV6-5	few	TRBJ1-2	CASSYLSSGDGYTF
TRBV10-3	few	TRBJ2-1	CAVAIGWENDEQFF
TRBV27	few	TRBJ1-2	CASRTVNYGYTF
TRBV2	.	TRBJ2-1	CASSVVTGVPYNEQFF
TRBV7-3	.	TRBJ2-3	CASSLIGLAGVSTDTQYF
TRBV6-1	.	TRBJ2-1	CASSVPSGRARGEQFF
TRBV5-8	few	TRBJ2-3	CASNLGLAGVHTQYF
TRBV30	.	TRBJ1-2	CAWSVQKGNYGYTF
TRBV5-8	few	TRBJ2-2	CASSSPRTSGNTGELFF
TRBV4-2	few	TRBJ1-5	CASSQDQVDQPQHF
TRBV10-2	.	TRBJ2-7	CASSGQGPYEQYF
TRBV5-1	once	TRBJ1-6	CASSLDGTGTSPLHF
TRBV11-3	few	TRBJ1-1	CASSFRQSTEAFF
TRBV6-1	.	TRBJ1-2	CASSRGYGYTF
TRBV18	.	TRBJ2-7	CASSASKDRGNEQYF
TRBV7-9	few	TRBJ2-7	CASSNWTSGGSYEQYF
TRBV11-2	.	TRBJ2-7	CASSFLAGGHEQYF
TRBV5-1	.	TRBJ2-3	CASSPIAGGGTDTQYF
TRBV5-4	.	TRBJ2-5	CASSLERGRETQYF
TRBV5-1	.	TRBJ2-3	CASSFRSGKRADTQYF
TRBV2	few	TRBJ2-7	CASRTGTGYYEQYF
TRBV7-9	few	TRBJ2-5	CASSLARAGKLETQYF
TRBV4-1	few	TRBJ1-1	CASSPRQGGAEGEAFF
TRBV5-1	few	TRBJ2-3	CASSSGQAIKQYF
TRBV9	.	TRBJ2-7	CASSVGPTSGGYEQYF
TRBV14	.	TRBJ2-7	CASSQAGWREQYF
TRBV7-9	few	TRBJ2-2	CASSPGTTGGDTGELFF
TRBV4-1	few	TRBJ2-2	CASTWRENTGELFF
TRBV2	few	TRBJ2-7	CASSVGLGVTYEQYF
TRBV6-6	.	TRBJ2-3	CASTGTSGITQYF
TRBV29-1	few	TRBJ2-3	CSVNSGSTDTQYF
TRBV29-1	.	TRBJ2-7	CSVLGLAGGYEQYF
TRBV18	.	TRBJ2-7	CASSPPSGAYEQYF
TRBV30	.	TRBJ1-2	CAWSPRGVAYGYTF
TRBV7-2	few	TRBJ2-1	CASSLELGLEQFF
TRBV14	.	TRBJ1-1	CASSQEISTGEAFF
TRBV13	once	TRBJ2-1	CASRSGLAGGEQFF
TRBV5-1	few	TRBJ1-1	CASSLGWGGAEAFF
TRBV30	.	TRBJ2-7	CACRGFSYEQYF
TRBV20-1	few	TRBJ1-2	CSVSGWGGYTF
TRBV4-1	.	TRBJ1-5	CASSQGFTQGNQPQHF
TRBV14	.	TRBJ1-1	CASSQAPRNGAFF
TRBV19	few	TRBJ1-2	CASSAGQGPSYGYTF
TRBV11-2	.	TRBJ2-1	CASSLDAGWLDEQFF
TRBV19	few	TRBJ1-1	CASSSNEAFF